This TCR beta chain appears in the sequencing data of a study of cytomegalovirus exposure and HLA in healthy donors. Separation from the roughly 670-subject first cohort characterized the approximately 130-subject validation cohort, to which the donors belonged. The study, taken as a whole, reports: Researchers catalogued roughly 150 TCR beta chains as cytomegalovirus-associated. Rare TCR sequences predominated, though certain public TCRs were found in many donors.

The CDR3 covers 15 residues. Trimming took off 4 bases at V and 5 bases at J, with 16 bases between the two ends. From germline, CDR1 is SGHAT and CDR2 FQNNGV. Data came from immunoSEQ multiplex PCR; TCRdb stores just in-frame clones and leaves some out. The sample holds approximately 160,000 clones, under 95% seen once. About this clone itself: Its antigen is unknown.

J is TRBJ2-3 and V is TRBV11-2; a weak D match, TRBD2 (7 bases). The specimen was PBMCs. The TCR was taken from a woman between 18 and 29 years old in good health and CMV-seropositive. This chain's CDR3 is CASSWGGGFGDTQYF. The CDR3 DNA follows: TGTGCCAGCAGCTGGGGGGGCGGGTTTGGAGATACGCAGTATTTT.